This is a list of T cell receptor beta chains from one sample in a study of Graves' ophthalmopathy and Graves' hyperthyroidism. TCRdb re-derived calls from the multiplex PCR reads in MiXCR, one entry per CDR3 protein. In the table there are hundreds of thousands of distinct CDR3 sequences, about 38% of which are singletons. The sequenced sample consisted of peripheral blood. These receptors were collected from an adult man with Graves' ophthalmopathy. The CDR3 runs from the conserved cysteine through the conserved F or W. The D gene is left open where the match is weak. A row's size may be missing; if present it is once, few, many or a size class.

v_gene	d_gene	abundance	j_gene	CDR3aa	CDR3nt
TRBV7-2	.	many	TRBJ1-2	CASSLDRGGYTF	TGTGCCAGCAGCTTAGACAGAGGTGGCTACACCTTC
TRBV6-5	.	many	TRBJ1-2	CASSSQSYGYTF	TGTGCCAGCAGTTCTCAGAGCTATGGCTACACCTTC
TRBV7-2	.	many	TRBJ1-2	CASSPPSRDGYTF	TGTGCCAGCAGCCCTCCCTCCAGGGATGGCTACACCTTC
TRBV4-2	.	many	TRBJ2-5	CASSQEVTPPETQYF	TGTGCCAGCAGCCAAGAAGTCACACCCCCAGAGACCCAGTACTTC
TRBV7-9	.	.	TRBJ2-7	CASSLTRGEYF	TGCGCCAGCAGCTTGACTAGAGGGGAGTACTTC
TRBV2	TRBD2	.	TRBJ2-1	CASNLAVLAYNEQFF	TGTGCCAGCAACCTAGCGGTACTAGCCTACAATGAGCAGTTCTTC
TRBV7-2	.	.	TRBJ2-6	CASSYGGLPGANVLTF	TGTGCCAGCAGTTACGGGGGCCTACCTGGGGCCAACGTCCTGACTTTC
TRBV10-3	TRBD1	.	TRBJ1-3	CAISEQGQVGNTIYF	TGTGCCATCAGTGAACAGGGGCAAGTCGGGAACACCATATATTTT
TRBV29-1	TRBD2	.	TRBJ2-7	CSVGGLGTKSYEQYF	TGCAGCGTTGGAGGGTTGGGGACTAAATCCTACGAGCAGTACTTC
TRBV19	.	.	TRBJ1-1	CASSMRRMNTEAFF	TGTGCCAGTAGTATGCGGCGAATGAACACTGAAGCTTTCTTT
TRBV25-1	.	.	TRBJ1-6	CASRGGDSPLHF	TGTGCCAGCAGGGGAGGGGATTCACCCCTCCACTTT